These 26 T cell receptor beta chains were all obtained from the same sample, sequenced in a study of blood T cell repertoires in COVID-19. The protocol was immunoSEQ multiplex PCR, while the TCRdb copy is restricted to in-frame clones and leaves out a portion. The data contain tens of thousands of clones, approximately 84% of them seen just once; the ten biggest clones take up 13%. Sequenced input: peripheral blood. The receptors were sampled from a man aged 45-60 years with COVID-19, enrolled during active disease.

This clone was recorded only once. The CDR3 nucleotides are TGTGCCAGTAGAAGATCAGGATTGGGTAATGGCTACACCTTC. This encodes CASRRSGLGNGYTF. The rearrangement links TRBV19 to TRBJ1-2; D remains unclear. The CDR3 sequence is 14 residues long. Germline assignment: CDR1 LNHDA and CDR2 SQIVND (reference sequence). V gave up 6 bases and J gave up 6 bases, with 17 bases separating them. Using reference TRBV19 and TRBJ1-2 for the parts outside the CDR3, the full variable domain is DGGITQSPKYLFRKEGQNVTLSCEQNLNHDAMYWYRQDPGQGLRLIYYSQIVNDFQKGDIAEGYSVSREKKESFPLTVTSAQKNPTAFYLCASRRSGLGNGYTFGSGTRLTVV.

The V call is TRBV25-1, the J call TRBJ2-1; D remains unclear. V lost 1 base and J 4 bases, leaving 11 bases between the germline ends. This CDR3 spans 15 amino acids. CDR1 and CDR2 (germline): MGHDK, SYGVNS. The DNA for the CDR3 is TGTGCCAGCAGTGAATTTGCAGGTACTTACAATGAGCAGTTCTTC. It codes for CASSEFAGTYNEQFF.

This clone appeared once. The rearrangement joins TRBV18 to TRBJ2-1; possible D gene TRBD1, 5 bases. CDR1 and CDR2 from the germline V gene are KGHSH and LQKENI. The CDR3 totals 12 residues. V was pared by 3 bases and J by 7 bases, with 7 bases between. The CDR3 sequence is CASSPGQNEQFF. CDR3 bases: TGTGCCAGCTCACCGGGGCAGAATGAGCAGTTCTTC.

The chain joins TRBV6-5 to TRBJ2-3; possibly TRBD2 for D (7 bases). Trimming pared 6 bases from V and 2 bases from J, leaving 15 bases between. The CDR3 is 15 amino acids. CDR1 is MNHEY and CDR2 is SVGAGI in the germline V gene. CDR3 nucleotides: TGTGCCAGCAGCCTACGGGGGGCGGCCACAGATACGCAGTATTTT. It specifies CASSLRGAATDTQYF.

This clone was recorded once. The chain carries TRBV18 and TRBJ2-2, with D possibly being TRBD2 (5 bases). CDR1 is KGHSH, CDR2 LQKENI, per germline. CDR3 length: 14 residues. The ends were cut back, 6 bases at V and 6 bases at J, with 14 bases in the middle. Here the CDR3 reads CASSPTTIAGELFF. The CDR3 DNA reads TGTGCCAGCTCCCCTACGACTATTGCCGGGGAGCTGTTTTTT.

The rearrangement joins TRBV25-1 to TRBJ2-5, with no clear D. CDR3 size: 15 residues. The germline CDR1 and CDR2 sequences are MGHDK and SYGVNS. Trimming took off 2 bases at V and 5 bases at J, with 15 bases between the two ends. The CDR3 sequence is CASSERESLTETQYF. CDR3 coding DNA: TGTGCCAGCAGTGAAAGAGAGAGTCTAACGGAGACCCAGTACTTC.

The rearrangement joins TRBV7-2 to TRBJ2-5; 8 nucleotides align to TRBD2. The CDR3 runs to 13 residues. Germline CDR1 is SGHTA and CDR2 is FQGNSA. V lost 8 bases and J lost 3; bases outside the gene matches: 5. Here the CDR3 DNA reads TGTGCCAGCCCGGGGGGGGCCGAAGAGACCCAGTACTTC. Protein: CASPGGAEETQYF.

V gene TRBV18 combines with J gene TRBJ2-5; the match to TRBD2 covers 9 bases. This CDR3 has 16 residues. V was clipped by 2 bases and J by 1 base; unmatched bases: 5. Germline V lookup: CDR1 KGHSH, CDR2 LQKENI. The CDR3 reads CASSPSAGGFQETQYF. CDR3 sequence (DNA): TGTGCCAGCTCACCATCGGCGGGGGGGTTCCAAGAGACCCAGTACTTC.

This chain's CDR3 is CASEGADYSNQPQHF. DNA of the CDR3: TGTGCCAGCGAGGGGGCGGACTATAGCAATCAGCCCCAGCATTTT. The chain has TRBV19 and TRBJ1-5, with 7 bases matching TRBD1. V lost 9 bases, J lost 0 bases, and 8 bases stayed unmatched. In germline, CDR1 is LNHDA, CDR2 SQIVND (reference sequence). The CDR3 spans 15 residues.

This clone was seen a single time. V and J are TRBV7-6 and TRBJ1-6; D may be TRBD1 (6 bases). V gave up 1 base and J gave up 8 bases, with 18 bases separating them. Germline V gene lookup returns CDR1 SGHVS and CDR2 FNYEAQ. This CDR3 has 17 amino acids. The CDR3 nucleotides read TGTGCCAGCAGCTTAGTTGCCAGGGGATCTCTGGATTCACCCCTCCACTTT. This translates into CASSLVARGSLDSPLHF.

This rearrangement joins TRBV9 to TRBJ2-1; 8 positions match TRBD2. Germline V gene sequence: CDR1 SGDLS, CDR2 YYNGEE. The J segment lost 5 bases and the V segment lost 4 bases, leaving 11 bases of the junction unmatched. The CDR3 extends over 16 amino acids. The CDR3 protein is CASSPGGAPLDNEQFF. In DNA form, the CDR3 reads TGTGCCAGCAGCCCGGGGGGGGCGCCCTTAGACAATGAGCAGTTCTTC.

This clone was counted only a few times. CDR3 sequence reads: CASSPARDRFGYTF. The CDR3 nucleotides read TGTGCCAGCAGCCCGGCCCGGGACAGGTTCGGCTACACCTTC. The chain couples TRBV27 to TRBJ1-2; 8 nucleotides agree with TRBD1. This CDR3 spans 14 amino acids. Germline V gene lookup returns CDR1 MNHEY and CDR2 SMNVEV (reference sequence). V gave up 6 bases and J gave up 8 bases; unmatched junction bases: 11.

This chain links TRBV18 with TRBJ1-1; D perhaps matches TRBD1 (6 bases). V was shortened by 4 bases and J by 1 base, with 10 bases between the two germline ends. The CDR3 runs to 14 residues. Per the germline V gene, CDR1 is KGHSH and CDR2 is LQKENI. This chain's CDR3 is CASSQSRGNTEAFF. The CDR3 bases are TGTGCCAGCTCACAGTCCAGGGGGAACACTGAAGCTTTCTTT.

The chain employs TRBV18 and TRBJ2-5; weak D call: TRBD2 (5 bases). Trimming removed 1 base from V and 4 bases from J, with 22 bases in between. This CDR3 region has 18 residues. CDR1 KGHSH and CDR2 LQKENI come from the germline V gene. The CDR3 protein is CASSPRSSASGGGETQYF. The CDR3 coding sequence is TGTGCCAGCTCACCACGGTCGTCCGCCAGCGGCGGCGGAGAGACCCAGTACTTC.

This chain uses TRBV6-2 or TRBV6-3 with TRBJ1-5; D is ambiguous. The CDR3 sequence is 12 residues long. V gave up 5 bases and J gave up 6 bases, with 8 bases separating them. CDR1 is MNHEY and CDR2 is SVGEGT in the germline V gene. The CDR3: CASSRVIQPQHF. CDR3 in DNA: TGTGCCAGCAGTCGGGTTATTCAGCCCCAGCATTTT.

The rearrangement links TRBV7-6 to TRBJ2-5; D unresolved. The CDR3 runs to 12 residues. With 3 bases removed from V and 4 bases from J, the gap between germline ends came to 6 bases. The germline V gene has CDR1 SGHVS and CDR2 FNYEAQ. Here the CDR3 reads CASSFNPETQYF. The CDR3 DNA sequence: TGTGCCAGCAGCTTTAATCCAGAGACCCAGTACTTC.

The chain employs TRBV5-1 and TRBJ2-3; 8 bases map to TRBD1. Germline CDR1 reads SGHRS; CDR2 reads YFSETQ. CDR3 length: 14 amino acids. The V segment lost 6 bases and the J segment 1 base; nucleotides outside the gene matches: 4. The CDR3 is CASKGGQGTDTQYF. The CDR3 DNA follows: TGCGCCAGCAAGGGGGGACAGGGCACAGATACGCAGTATTTT.

The genes are TRBV30 and TRBJ1-5; D not resolved. The CDR3 extends over 13 amino acids. Germline CDR1 reads GTSNPN; CDR2 reads SVGIG (reference sequence). V lost 4 bases and J lost 0, with 7 bases in between. CDR3: CAWKPYSNQPQHF. Here the CDR3 DNA reads TGTGCCTGGAAGCCGTATAGCAATCAGCCCCAGCATTTT.

The chain recombines TRBV5-6 with TRBJ1-3; perhaps TRBD1 as D (6 bases). The CDR3 is 16 amino acids. Trimming took 0 bases from V and 1 from J, leaving 11 bases between them. CDR1 is SGHDT, CDR2 YYEEEE, per germline. The CDR3 protein is CASSLAGVISGNTIYF. The DNA of the CDR3 is TGTGCCAGCAGCTTGGCAGGGGTTATATCTGGAAACACCATATATTTT.

The chain combines TRBV4-2 with TRBJ2-5, with TRBD2 matching 8 bases. The CDR3 totals 17 residues. V dropped 1 base and J dropped 1; count of bases not matched to a gene: 8. Germline V gene lookup returns CDR1 LGHNA and CDR2 YNFKEQ. This CDR3 reads CASSQVGVAGPQETQYF. Here the CDR3 DNA reads TGTGCCAGCAGCCAAGTGGGAGTAGCGGGGCCCCAAGAGACCCAGTACTTC.

The V gene is TRBV5-1, the J gene TRBJ2-3; 8 bases align to TRBD2. The junction had 13 bases not matched to a gene; V was cut back by 3 bases and J by 4 bases. This CDR3 is built from 17 residues. CDR1 and CDR2 from the germline V gene are SGHRS and YFSETQ. In DNA, the CDR3 is TGCGCCAGCAGCTCCTCTCTTGGCGGGGGGATGGCAGATACGCAGTATTTT. Translation gives CASSSSLGGGMADTQYF.

The chain is built from TRBV7-9 and TRBJ2-1, with a tentative D call TRBD1 (5 bases). Germline assignment: CDR1 SEHNR and CDR2 FQNEAQ (reference sequence). The CDR3 covers 15 residues. V was cut by 2 bases and J by 3 bases, with 11 bases left in between. The CDR3 sequence is CASSLPGFRYNEQFF. The CDR3 DNA reads as TGTGCCAGCAGCTTACCAGGGTTTCGCTACAATGAGCAGTTCTTC.

On this clone: In the same sample, other DNA sequences code for this CDR3. The chain links TRBV5-4 to TRBJ2-7; TRBD1 agrees at 10 bases. J lost 4 bases, V lost 0 bases, and 1 base had no gene match. The CDR3 has 14 residues. Germline CDR1 is SGHNT and CDR2 is YYREEE (reference sequence). This CDR3 is CASSLGTGGYEQYF. In DNA form, the CDR3 reads TGTGCCAGCAGCTTGGGGACAGGGGGTTACGAGCAGTACTTC.

V usage is TRBV19 and J usage is TRBJ1-2, with a tentative D call TRBD1 (5 bases). The CDR3 contains 17 residues. The germline V gene encodes CDR1 LNHDA and CDR2 SQIVND (reference sequence). The germline V and J ends were trimmed by 0 bases and 6 bases, with 20 bases remaining between them. CDR3 in DNA: TGTGCCAGTAGTATAGATAGCAGGAGAAAGGAAGGGGATGGCTACACCTTC. Translated, it gives CASSIDSRRKEGDGYTF.

About this clone: This sample also contains other DNA sequences that code for the same CDR3. V usage is TRBV6-5 and J usage is TRBJ2-7; TRBD2 is a possible D gene (7 bases). With 3 bases removed from V and 3 bases from J, the gap between germline ends came to 15 bases. The germline V gene encodes CDR1 MNHEY and CDR2 SVGAGI. This CDR3 is 15 amino acids long. The CDR3 bases are TGTGCCAGCAGTTATTATGCGGGGGCCAACTACGAGCAGTACTTC. Translation: CASSYYAGANYEQYF.

The V call is TRBV4-1, the J call TRBJ1-4; a weak D match, TRBD1 (6 bases). The CDR3 length is 15 residues. V dropped 6 bases and J dropped 0 bases, with 11 bases sitting between them. CDR1 and CDR2 from the germline V gene are MGHRA and YSYEKL. CDR3 loop: CASRGGFATNEKLFF. As DNA, the CDR3 is TGCGCCAGCAGAGGGGGATTCGCAACTAATGAAAAACTGTTTTTT.